This is a list of T cell receptor beta chains from one sample in a study of shared clonotypes between healthy human individuals. Method: immunoSEQ multiplex PCR; TCRdb's copy keeps in-frame clones and lacks some. The sample yields approximately 1.9 million clones, 93% seen once. Sequencing was done on a sample of naive CD8+ T cells from PBMCs. The receptors were sampled from a man younger than 30 in good health. Some clones in this sample may be carry-over from other donors' samples. Both conserved end residues are part of each CDR3. The D gene is left open where the match is weak. Size tells how often a clone was seen (once, few, many) or the class of an expanded clone, and some rows leave it out.

D	size	J	V	CDR3	DNA
.	.	TRBJ1-1	TRBV4-1	CASSQRSLLNTEAFF	TGCGCCAGCAGCCAAAGAAGCCTTCTGAACACTGAAGCTTTCTTT
.	.	TRBJ2-7	TRBV5-5	CASKLGTEYEQYF	TGTGCCAGCAAGCTTGGGACCGAGTACGAGCAGTACTTC
.	.	TRBJ1-6	TRBV4-1	CASSQPGRSHNSPLHF	TGCGCCAGCAGCCAACCGGGCCGTAGCCACAATTCACCCCTCCACTTT
.	.	TRBJ2-5	TRBV30	CAWSAGPPGTQYF	TGTGCCTGGAGTGCGGGGCCCCCGGGGACCCAGTACTTC
TRBD1	.	TRBJ1-2	TRBV10-1	CASSESLDRGITF	TGCGCCAGCAGCGAGAGTCTGGACAGGGGTATCACCTTC
.	.	TRBJ2-2	TRBV27	CASSLSYGGTGELFF	TGTGCCAGCAGTTTAAGTTACGGAGGTACCGGGGAGCTGTTTTTT
.	.	TRBJ2-7	TRBV27	CASSVTGSVYEQYF	TGTGCCAGCAGTGTGACAGGCTCAGTCTACGAGCAGTACTTC
TRBD2	.	TRBJ2-6	TRBV14	CASSLGLAGGLGANVLTF	TGTGCCAGCAGCCTCGGACTAGCGGGAGGGCTTGGGGCCAACGTCCTGACTTTC
.	.	TRBJ2-7	TRBV6-1	CASSVSTSKAYEQYF	TGTGCCAGCAGTGTTTCGACATCCAAGGCCTACGAGCAGTACTTC
TRBD2	.	TRBJ2-1	TRBV6-4	CASSDFGLAGYNEQFF	TGTGCCAGCAGTGACTTCGGACTAGCGGGCTACAATGAGCAGTTCTTC
.	.	TRBJ2-1	TRBV11-1	CASSSRTTGSNEQFF	TGTGCCAGCAGCTCCCGAACAACAGGGAGCAATGAGCAGTTCTTC
.	.	TRBJ2-7	TRBV5-8	CASSLGARYEQYF	TGTGCCAGCAGCTTGGGGGCCCGATACGAGCAGTACTTC
TRBD1	.	TRBJ2-7	TRBV29-1	CSVHGQGPYEQYF	TGCAGCGTTCACGGACAGGGACCCTACGAGCAGTACTTC
.	.	TRBJ2-7	TRBV7-6	CASLTTGGYEQYF	TGTGCCAGCCTCACGACAGGCGGCTACGAGCAGTACTTC
.	.	TRBJ1-1	TRBV5-8	CASSLASSNTEAFF	TGTGCCAGCAGCTTGGCCTCCTCGAACACTGAAGCTTTCTTT
.	.	TRBJ1-2	TRBV19	CASSIGVASYGYTF	TGTGCCAGTAGTATCGGGGTCGCTAGCTATGGCTACACCTTC
.	.	TRBJ1-5	TRBV4-1	CASSPTPAAANQPQHF	TGCGCCAGCAGCCCGACCCCGGCGGCGGCTAATCAGCCCCAGCATTTT
.	few	TRBJ1-1	TRBV5-5	CASSLGLSGEAFF	TGTGCCAGCAGCTTGGGCTTATCGGGTGAAGCTTTCTTT
TRBD2	.	TRBJ2-7	TRBV6-1	CASSDRTSGQAYEQYF	TGTGCCAGCAGTGACCGGACTAGCGGGCAAGCCTACGAGCAGTACTTC
TRBD1	.	TRBJ2-2	TRBV27	CASSVTGGAGELFF	TGTGCCAGCAGTGTGACAGGGGGGGCCGGGGAGCTGTTTTTT
.	.	TRBJ2-2	TRBV6-1	CASSEGRQGTVIPGELFF	TGTGCCAGCAGTGAAGGACGTCAGGGTACAGTAATTCCCGGGGAGCTGTTTTTT
.	.	TRBJ2-7	TRBV19	CASSIDSEEGEQYF	TGTGCCAGTAGTATTGACAGCGAGGAAGGCGAGCAGTACTTC
TRBD1	.	TRBJ2-3	TRBV28	CASNDRGPYTDTQYF	TGTGCCAGCAATGACAGGGGGCCGTACACAGATACGCAGTATTTT
TRBD2	.	TRBJ2-1	TRBV10-3	CAISLTSGRDNEQFF	TGTGCCATCAGCTTGACTAGCGGGAGAGATAATGAGCAGTTCTTC
.	.	TRBJ1-1	TRBV4-1	CASSQGARTEAFF	TGCGCCAGCAGCCAAGGGGCAAGAACTGAAGCTTTCTTT
TRBD2	.	TRBJ2-3	TRBV7-3	CASSLKLAGPNPDTQYF	TGTGCCAGCAGCTTAAAATTAGCGGGCCCCAACCCAGATACGCAGTATTTT
TRBD2	.	TRBJ2-3	TRBV4-3	CASSQEGGEGDTQYF	TGCGCCAGCAGCCAAGAAGGAGGGGAGGGAGATACGCAGTATTTT
TRBD1	.	TRBJ2-1	TRBV27	CASSYNGETGEQFF	TGTGCCAGCAGTTATAATGGGGAGACAGGGGAGCAGTTCTTC
.	.	TRBJ1-2	TRBV27	CASSWAGGSGYGYTF	TGTGCCAGCAGTTGGGCTGGCGGGTCGGGCTATGGCTACACCTTC
.	.	TRBJ2-7	TRBV2	CASSETLSRDHEQYF	TGTGCCAGCAGTGAAACTTTGAGCAGGGACCACGAGCAGTACTTC
.	.	TRBJ2-1	TRBV13	CASSLAPNNEQFF	TGTGCCAGCAGCTTAGCACCCAACAATGAGCAGTTCTTC
TRBD2	.	TRBJ2-3	TRBV19	CASSGWREGRDTQYF	TGTGCCAGTAGCGGATGGAGGGAGGGCCGGGATACGCAGTATTTT
.	.	TRBJ2-1	TRBV28	CASRKNEQFF	TGTGCCAGCAGAAAAAATGAGCAGTTCTTC
TRBD1	.	TRBJ2-7	TRBV19	CASSIAQGATYEQYF	TGTGCCAGTAGTATAGCCCAGGGGGCCACCTACGAGCAGTACTTC
.	.	TRBJ2-7	TRBV15	CATSRDRTVSSYEQYF	TGTGCCACCAGCAGAGACCGGACGGTAAGCTCCTACGAGCAGTACTTC
.	.	TRBJ1-4	TRBV7-9	CASSHQARGTEKLFF	TGTGCCAGCAGCCACCAAGCCAGGGGAACTGAAAAACTGTTTTTT
.	.	TRBJ2-2	TRBV15	CATSVRAGLYTGELFF	TGTGCCACCAGCGTGAGGGCCGGGTTATACACCGGGGAGCTGTTTTTT
.	.	TRBJ2-7	TRBV11-2	CASSFGGSYEQYF	TGTGCCAGCAGCTTCGGAGGGAGCTACGAGCAGTACTTC
TRBD2	.	TRBJ2-3	TRBV29-1	CSVEGNLAGHYSSTDTQYF	TGCAGCGTTGAAGGGAATCTAGCGGGCCACTACTCTAGCACAGATACGCAGTATTTT
.	.	TRBJ1-1	TRBV19	CASSLTVNTEAFF	TGTGCCAGTAGTCTGACAGTGAACACTGAAGCTTTCTTT
.	.	TRBJ2-6	TRBV9	CASSVGQGANVLTF	TGTGCCAGCAGCGTAGGACAGGGGGCCAACGTCCTGACTTTC
.	.	TRBJ2-3	TRBV14	CASSQEGSRASSTDTQYF	TGTGCCAGCAGCCAAGAAGGATCAAGGGCCTCTAGCACAGATACGCAGTATTTT
TRBD2	.	TRBJ2-3	TRBV2	CASSVPTSGRADTQYF	TGTGCCAGCAGCGTACCGACTAGCGGGAGGGCGGATACGCAGTATTTT
.	.	TRBJ2-3	TRBV19	CASRRDHESTDTQYF	TGTGCCAGTAGGCGGGACCACGAGAGCACAGATACGCAGTATTTT
TRBD2	.	TRBJ2-1	TRBV28	CASTIGASGRDEQFF	TGTGCCAGCACCATCGGGGCTAGCGGGAGGGATGAGCAGTTCTTC
TRBD1	once	TRBJ1-1	TRBV2	CASSDRLNTGGPWKSTEAFF	TGTGCCAGCAGTGATAGGCTGAATACAGGGGGCCCCTGGAAAAGCACTGAAGCTTTCTTT
.	.	TRBJ2-3	TRBV6-6	CASRLMGEADTQYF	TGTGCCAGCAGACTCATGGGGGAGGCAGATACGCAGTATTTT
.	once	TRBJ2-7	TRBV14	CASSQVGWVYEQYF	TGTGCCAGCAGCCAAGTTGGTTGGGTCTACGAGCAGTACTTC
.	.	TRBJ2-7	TRBV4-3	CASSQEAGFSYEQYF	TGCGCCAGCAGCCAAGAGGCGGGATTCTCCTACGAGCAGTACTTC
TRBD2	.	TRBJ2-7	TRBV2	CASGRRGLEDYEQYF	TGTGCCAGCGGTAGACGGGGACTAGAAGACTACGAGCAGTACTTC
.	.	TRBJ1-4	TRBV29-1	CSVDGVENEKLFF	TGCAGCGTTGACGGGGTAGAAAATGAAAAACTGTTTTTT
.	few	TRBJ2-2	TRBV9	CASSAGDTGELFF	TGTGCCAGCAGCGCGGGCGACACCGGGGAGCTGTTTTTT
TRBD1	.	TRBJ1-2	TRBV11-2	CASSQGGHYTF	TGTGCCAGCAGCCAGGGGGGTCACTACACCTTC
.	.	TRBJ2-7	TRBV2	CASSLGDTGWDEQYF	TGTGCCAGCAGTCTCGGGGACACGGGCTGGGACGAGCAGTACTTC